The rows below give T cell receptor beta chains drawn from one sample of a study of blood T cell repertoires in COVID-19. Repertoires were generated with immunoSEQ multiplex PCR, while TCRdb's copy carries only in-frame clones and drops some. The sample has just over 50,000 clones, less than 90% seen once. What was sequenced was peripheral blood. The receptors derive from a human donor with active COVID-19. The donor label of this sample is uncertain. Both conserved end residues are trimmed from each CDR3. A D gene is named only where the DNA matches it firmly.

d_gene: TRBD2
v_gene: TRBV11-3
j_gene: TRBJ2-3
CDR3aa: ASSLISGGMGDTQY

d_gene: TRBD1
v_gene: TRBV2
j_gene: TRBJ1-5
CDR3aa: ASSERGTGGGQPQH

d_gene: NA
v_gene: TRBV19
j_gene: TRBJ2-7
CDR3aa: ASSIVLGASGYEQY

d_gene: NA
v_gene: TRBV5-4
j_gene: TRBJ1-1
CDR3aa: ASSPNQGNTEAF

d_gene: TRBD1
v_gene: TRBV16
j_gene: TRBJ1-5
CDR3aa: ASSRGQGAGQPQH

d_gene: NA
v_gene: TRBV6-6
j_gene: TRBJ1-1
CDR3aa: ASSYEGMNTEAF

d_gene: NA
v_gene: TRBV12-3/TRBV12-4
j_gene: TRBJ1-1
CDR3aa: ASTLGLEAF

d_gene: NA
v_gene: TRBV29-1
j_gene: TRBJ1-2
CDR3aa: SVHWGRRGYT

d_gene: TRBD1
v_gene: TRBV7-2
j_gene: TRBJ1-2
CDR3aa: ASSKTGYNGYT

d_gene: TRBD1
v_gene: TRBV7-9
j_gene: TRBJ1-2
CDR3aa: ASYRAGTVVGYT

d_gene: NA
v_gene: TRBV27
j_gene: TRBJ1-1
CDR3aa: ASSPSGLNTEAF

d_gene: TRBD1
v_gene: TRBV7-8
j_gene: TRBJ1-3
CDR3aa: ASSRGDRGNTIY

d_gene: NA
v_gene: TRBV4-3
j_gene: TRBJ1-2
CDR3aa: ASSQEGHFGYT

d_gene: NA
v_gene: TRBV5-4
j_gene: TRBJ2-5
CDR3aa: ASSGGTAGETQY

d_gene: NA
v_gene: TRBV27
j_gene: TRBJ1-1
CDR3aa: ASSLFGGPATEAF

d_gene: TRBD2
v_gene: TRBV9
j_gene: TRBJ2-5
CDR3aa: ASSANAPGLAGGETQY

d_gene: TRBD1
v_gene: TRBV4-3
j_gene: TRBJ1-2
CDR3aa: ASSLVGTGGTRGDGYT

d_gene: TRBD1
v_gene: TRBV18
j_gene: TRBJ2-6
CDR3aa: ASSPDRGSSGANVLT

d_gene: TRBD2
v_gene: TRBV7-2
j_gene: TRBJ2-5
CDR3aa: ASSWTSGGSETQY

d_gene: NA
v_gene: TRBV7-8
j_gene: TRBJ1-6
CDR3aa: ASSLGLGSPLH

d_gene: TRBD2
v_gene: TRBV5-1
j_gene: TRBJ2-5
CDR3aa: ASSAAPAGGRETQY

d_gene: NA
v_gene: TRBV7-2
j_gene: TRBJ2-2
CDR3aa: ASSPQGRTGELF

d_gene: NA
v_gene: TRBV4-2
j_gene: TRBJ2-7
CDR3aa: ASSQDPGTYEQY

d_gene: NA
v_gene: TRBV9
j_gene: TRBJ1-1
CDR3aa: ASSEQPADRLHTEAF

d_gene: TRBD1
v_gene: TRBV5-1
j_gene: TRBJ1-4
CDR3aa: ASSSQGQGSEKLF

d_gene: TRBD2
v_gene: TRBV6-2/TRBV6-3
j_gene: TRBJ2-7
CDR3aa: ASSNSFTSGSSYEQY

d_gene: NA
v_gene: TRBV6-4
j_gene: TRBJ1-4
CDR3aa: ASSRTDATNEKLF

d_gene: TRBD2
v_gene: TRBV4-2
j_gene: TRBJ2-5
CDR3aa: ASSQEAVVSGGAHETQY

d_gene: NA
v_gene: TRBV4-2
j_gene: TRBJ2-1
CDR3aa: ASSPEGGGYNEQF

d_gene: TRBD1
v_gene: TRBV19
j_gene: TRBJ2-1
CDR3aa: ASSKDRGVNEQF

d_gene: TRBD1
v_gene: TRBV7-2
j_gene: TRBJ1-2
CDR3aa: ASSPTGYYGYT

d_gene: NA
v_gene: TRBV10-1
j_gene: TRBJ1-1
CDR3aa: ATRKGGGTTEAF

d_gene: NA
v_gene: TRBV7-2
j_gene: TRBJ1-6
CDR3aa: ASSVDSTPYNSPLH

d_gene: TRBD1
v_gene: TRBV5-6
j_gene: TRBJ1-2
CDR3aa: ASSQGQGYGYT

d_gene: TRBD1
v_gene: TRBV5-1
j_gene: TRBJ2-1
CDR3aa: ASSFLNSGTGRYNEQF

d_gene: TRBD2
v_gene: TRBV5-6
j_gene: TRBJ2-1
CDR3aa: ASSLLAGENNEQF

d_gene: TRBD2
v_gene: TRBV2
j_gene: TRBJ2-7
CDR3aa: ASRRDGTSGVEQY

d_gene: NA
v_gene: TRBV13
j_gene: TRBJ1-6
CDR3aa: ASSSEQTYNSPLH

d_gene: NA
v_gene: TRBV18
j_gene: TRBJ1-6
CDR3aa: ASSLQDQNSPLH

d_gene: TRBD1
v_gene: TRBV10-3
j_gene: TRBJ2-7
CDR3aa: AISSRGQDEQY

d_gene: NA
v_gene: TRBV5-6
j_gene: TRBJ2-5
CDR3aa: ASSLDPGETQY

d_gene: NA
v_gene: TRBV21-1
j_gene: TRBJ2-1
CDR3aa: ASRRLAGRGEQF

d_gene: NA
v_gene: TRBV7-8
j_gene: TRBJ2-1
CDR3aa: ASSPSGGGAISYNEQF

d_gene: TRBD2
v_gene: TRBV7-2
j_gene: TRBJ2-7
CDR3aa: ASSSQTSGGVYEQY

d_gene: NA
v_gene: TRBV6-5
j_gene: TRBJ2-1
CDR3aa: ASSNLARPYNEQF

d_gene: NA
v_gene: TRBV5-1
j_gene: TRBJ2-7
CDR3aa: ASTRTPTARYEQY

d_gene: NA
v_gene: TRBV18
j_gene: TRBJ2-3
CDR3aa: ASSPSVGSSTDTQY

d_gene: TRBD2
v_gene: TRBV5-1
j_gene: TRBJ2-5
CDR3aa: ASSIGTSGAQETQY

d_gene: NA
v_gene: TRBV6-6
j_gene: TRBJ1-5
CDR3aa: ASSLTSDSPNQPQH

d_gene: NA
v_gene: TRBV6-5
j_gene: TRBJ2-7
CDR3aa: ASSRSSYEQY

d_gene: TRBD2
v_gene: TRBV5-1
j_gene: TRBJ2-2
CDR3aa: ASSLSLLERGTPRTGELF